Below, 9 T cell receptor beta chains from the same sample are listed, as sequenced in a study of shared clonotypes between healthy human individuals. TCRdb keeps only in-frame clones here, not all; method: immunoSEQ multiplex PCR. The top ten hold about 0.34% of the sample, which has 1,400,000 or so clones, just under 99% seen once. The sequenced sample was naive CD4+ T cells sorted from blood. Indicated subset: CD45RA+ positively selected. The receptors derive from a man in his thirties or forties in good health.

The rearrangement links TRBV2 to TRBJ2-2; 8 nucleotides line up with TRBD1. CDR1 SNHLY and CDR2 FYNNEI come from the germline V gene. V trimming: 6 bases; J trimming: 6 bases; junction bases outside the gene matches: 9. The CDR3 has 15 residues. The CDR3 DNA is TGTGCCAGCAGAAAGGACAGGGTATCGGCCGGGGAGCTGTTTTTT. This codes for CASRKDRVSAGELFF. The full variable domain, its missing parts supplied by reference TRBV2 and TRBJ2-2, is EPEVTQTPSHQVTQMGQEVILRCVPISNHLYFYWYRQILGQKVEFLVSFYNNEISEKSEIFDDQFSVERPDGSNFTLKIRSTKLEDSAMYFCASRKDRVSAGELFFGEGSRLTVL.

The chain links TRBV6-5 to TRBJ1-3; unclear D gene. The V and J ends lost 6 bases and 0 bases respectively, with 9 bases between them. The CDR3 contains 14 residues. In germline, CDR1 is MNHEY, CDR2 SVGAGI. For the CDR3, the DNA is TGTGCCAGCAGACCACAGTTCTCTGGAAACACCATATATTTT. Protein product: CASRPQFSGNTIYF.

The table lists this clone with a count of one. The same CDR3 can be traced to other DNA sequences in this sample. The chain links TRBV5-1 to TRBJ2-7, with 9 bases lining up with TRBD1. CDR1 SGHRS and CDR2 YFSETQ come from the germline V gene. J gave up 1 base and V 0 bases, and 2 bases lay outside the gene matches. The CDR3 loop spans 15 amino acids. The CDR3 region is CASSLVTGGSYEQYF. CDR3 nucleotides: TGCGCCAGCAGCTTGGTGACAGGGGGTTCCTACGAGCAGTACTTC.

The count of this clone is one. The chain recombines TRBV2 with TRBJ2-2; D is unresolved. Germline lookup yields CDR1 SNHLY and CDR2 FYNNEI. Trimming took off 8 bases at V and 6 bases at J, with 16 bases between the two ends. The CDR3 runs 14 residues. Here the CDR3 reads CASAWQRSAGELFF. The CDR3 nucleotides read TGTGCCAGCGCTTGGCAGAGATCGGCCGGGGAGCTGTTTTTT.

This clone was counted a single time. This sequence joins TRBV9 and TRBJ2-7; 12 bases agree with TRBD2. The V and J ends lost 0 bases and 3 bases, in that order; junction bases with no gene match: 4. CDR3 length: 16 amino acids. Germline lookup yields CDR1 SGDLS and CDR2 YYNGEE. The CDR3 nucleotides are TGTGCCAGCAGCGTAGCACTAGCGGGAGGACACTACGAGCAGTACTTC. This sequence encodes CASSVALAGGHYEQYF.

The CDR3 DNA sequence: TGTGCCAGCGGACAAGGGACAAAAGCCGCTACTAATGAAAAACTGTTTTTT. Protein sequence: CASGQGTKAATNEKLFF. The rearrangement links TRBV5-6 to TRBJ1-4, with a possible D match to TRBD1 (6 bases). V shed 7 bases and J shed 2 bases, with 21 bases lying between them. Germline V gene lookup returns CDR1 SGHDT and CDR2 YYEEEE. This CDR3 is 17 amino acids long. Filled out from reference TRBV5-6 and TRBJ1-4, the complete variable domain reads DAGVTQSPTHLIKTRGQQVTLRCSPKSGHDTVSWYQQALGQGPQFIFQYYEEEERQRGNFPDRFSGHQFPNYSSELNVNALLLGDSALYLCASGQGTKAATNEKLFFGSGTQLSVL.

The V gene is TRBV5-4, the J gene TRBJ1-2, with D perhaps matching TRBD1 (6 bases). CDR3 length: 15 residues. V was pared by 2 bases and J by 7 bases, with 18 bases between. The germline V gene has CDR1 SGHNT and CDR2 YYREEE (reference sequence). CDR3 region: CASSLHPGDASGYTF. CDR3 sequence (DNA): TGTGCCAGCAGCTTACATCCAGGGGATGCGAGTGGCTACACCTTC.

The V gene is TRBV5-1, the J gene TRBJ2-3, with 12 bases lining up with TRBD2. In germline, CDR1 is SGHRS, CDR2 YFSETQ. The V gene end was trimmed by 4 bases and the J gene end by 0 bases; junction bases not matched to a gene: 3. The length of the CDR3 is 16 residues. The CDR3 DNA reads TGCGCCAGCAGCAATGGGACTAGCGGGAGCACAGATACGCAGTATTTT. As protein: CASSNGTSGSTDTQYF.

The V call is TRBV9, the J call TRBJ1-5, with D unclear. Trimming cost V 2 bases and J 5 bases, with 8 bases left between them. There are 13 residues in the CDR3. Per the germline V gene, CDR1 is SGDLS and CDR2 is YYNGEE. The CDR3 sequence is CASSVDVDQPQHF. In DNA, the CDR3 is TGTGCCAGCAGCGTGGACGTGGATCAGCCCCAGCATTTT.